The rows below give T cell receptor beta chains drawn from one sample of a study of blood T cell repertoires in COVID-19. Clones were read by immunoSEQ multiplex PCR, and TCRdb kept only the in-frame ones, dropping some. The sample has a few hundred thousand clones, 75% to 90% seen once. Material: peripheral blood. The receptors originated from a woman in her seventies with COVID-19, enrolled during active disease. The CDR3 runs from the conserved cysteine through the conserved F or W. The D gene is left open where the match is weak. For some rows the clone size is stated as once, few or many, or as a class when expanded; others skip it.

d_call,v_call,clone_size,j_call,cdr3_nt,cdr3_aa
TRBD1,TRBV5-8,.,TRBJ2-5,TGTGCCAGCAGCGCCGGGACAGGAGTCCAAGAGACCCAGTACTTC,CASSAGTGVQETQYF
.,TRBV19,.,TRBJ1-1,TGTGCCAGTAGTATTAATTTGGGCAGAAAAGCTTTCTTT,CASSINLGRKAFF
.,TRBV18,.,TRBJ2-5,TGTGCCAGCTCACTGGAGCTTTGGGAGACCCAGTACTTC,CASSLELWETQYF
.,TRBV5-1,.,TRBJ1-6,TGCGCCAGCAGCGCAGGACAGCCCTATTCACCCCTCCACTTT,CASSAGQPYSPLHF
.,TRBV7-2,.,TRBJ2-3,TGTGCCAGCAGCTTAGCGGAGTGGAGAGATACGCAGTATTTT,CASSLAEWRDTQYF
TRBD2,TRBV19,.,TRBJ2-3,TGTGCCAGTAGTTCTACTAGCGGAAGCACAGATACGCAGTATTTT,CASSSTSGSTDTQYF
.,TRBV6-5,.,TRBJ1-1,TGTGCCAGCAGAGGGGAGGGCAGGGTGACTGAAGCTTTCTTT,CASRGEGRVTEAFF
TRBD2,TRBV28,.,TRBJ2-7,TGTGCCAGCAGTTTATCAGGACTAGCGGGAGGGCCGCGAGGCTACGAGCAGTACTTC,CASSLSGLAGGPRGYEQYF
TRBD2,TRBV7-8,.,TRBJ2-1,TGTGCCAGCAGCCTTCGAGATAGCGGGAGGACGTCAGAAGAGCAGTTCTTC,CASSLRDSGRTSEEQFF
TRBD1,TRBV28,once,TRBJ1-1,TGTGCCAGCAGTCCCGGACAGGGATGGACTGAAGCTTTCTTT,CASSPGQGWTEAFF
TRBD2,TRBV7-2,.,TRBJ2-7,TGTGCCAGCAGCTTAACGAGCGGGAGTATGTACGAGCAGTACTTC,CASSLTSGSMYEQYF
TRBD2,TRBV6-6,.,TRBJ2-1,TGTGCCAGCAGTGTATTGGGACTAGCGCCGCGGAATGAGCAGTTCTTC,CASSVLGLAPRNEQFF
TRBD2,TRBV18,.,TRBJ2-3,TGTGCCAGCTCACCGATAGCGGGAGGGAGCACAGATACGCAGTATTTT,CASSPIAGGSTDTQYF
.,TRBV5-4,few,TRBJ1-1,TGTGCCAGCAGCTTGTCGACAGCGAACACTGAAGCTTTCTTT,CASSLSTANTEAFF
.,TRBV7-2,.,TRBJ2-1,TGTGCCAGCAGCCCCGAGGCGGGACTTACCTACAATGAGCAGTTCTTC,CASSPEAGLTYNEQFF
.,TRBV5-4,.,TRBJ1-1,TGTGCCAGCAGCAGACAGTTGATGAACACTGAAGCTTTCTTT,CASSRQLMNTEAFF
.,TRBV15,.,TRBJ2-3,TGTGCCACCAGCACCAAGGACTACCTTAGCACAGATACGCAGTATTTT,CATSTKDYLSTDTQYF
TRBD1,TRBV18,.,TRBJ1-2,TGTGCCAGCTCACCGACAGGGAACGAGGCCTATGGCTACACCTTC,CASSPTGNEAYGYTF
TRBD2,TRBV4-3,.,TRBJ2-1,TGCGCCAGCAGCCTACTAGCGTCCCGACTTGGGTCCTACAATGAGCAGTTCTTC,CASSLLASRLGSYNEQFF
.,TRBV5-6,.,TRBJ1-5,TGTGCCAGCAGCTTGGGACAGGAGGCGCAGCCCCAGCATTTT,CASSLGQEAQPQHF
.,TRBV7-2,once,TRBJ1-1,TGTGCCAGCAGCTTAGGAGGGAGCGGCACTGAAGCTTTCTTT,CASSLGGSGTEAFF
.,TRBV28,.,TRBJ2-5,TGTGCCAGTCCCTGCGGCCAAGAGACCCAGTACTTC,CASPCGQETQYF
TRBD2,TRBV7-9,few,TRBJ2-3,TGTGCCAGCAGCAGACTGTCGGGGGGGCAGGCAGATACGCAGTATTTT,CASSRLSGGQADTQYF
.,TRBV12-2,.,TRBJ2-7,TGTGCAAGTCGCTTGACGCCTAGCGGGAGGACCGACGAGCAGTACTTC,CASRLTPSGRTDEQYF
TRBD2,TRBV7-2,.,TRBJ2-3,TGTGCCAGCAGCAATAGCGGGAGAGCGGAAGATACGCAGTATTTT,CASSNSGRAEDTQYF
TRBD1,TRBV19,.,TRBJ1-2,TGTGCCAGTAGTAGCGGGACAGGGCGAAACTATGGCTACACCTTC,CASSSGTGRNYGYTF
.,TRBV19,few,TRBJ2-3,TGTGCCAGTAGTATAGAAGACTTCACAGATACGCAGTATTTT,CASSIEDFTDTQYF
.,TRBV6-2/TRBV6-3,.,TRBJ2-7,TGTGCCAGCAGTTCCAAGTACAGGGTACCTTACGAGCAGTACTTC,CASSSKYRVPYEQYF
.,TRBV12-3/TRBV12-4,.,TRBJ2-3,TGTGCCAGCAGGGTAGCGGGCACAGATACGCAGTATTTT,CASRVAGTDTQYF
.,TRBV21-1,.,TRBJ2-1,TGTGCCAGCAGCAATACCGGGACAGGGGAGAGTCATGAGCAGTTCTTC,CASSNTGTGESHEQFF
TRBD2,TRBV6-5,.,TRBJ2-3,TGTGCCAGCAGTTCCCTAAGGACTAGCGGGATGGGTACGCAGTATTTT,CASSSLRTSGMGTQYF
TRBD2,TRBV11-2,.,TRBJ2-1,TGTGCCAGCAGCTTATATGGAGCGGGAGGGCCAGGTGAGCAGTTCTTC,CASSLYGAGGPGEQFF
.,TRBV28,.,TRBJ1-5,TGTGCCAGCAGAACCACAGGTAGCAATCAGCCCCAGCATTTT,CASRTTGSNQPQHF
TRBD1,TRBV29-1,few,TRBJ1-2,TGCAGCGCCAGGACAGGGACTAACTATGGCTACACCTTC,CSARTGTNYGYTF
TRBD2,TRBV9,.,TRBJ2-3,TGTGCCAGCAGCACCTCCGGGACTAGGGGCACAGATACGCAGTATTTT,CASSTSGTRGTDTQYF
.,TRBV14,.,TRBJ1-6,TGTGCCAGCAGCCAGGAGATGAGGTCTTCACCCCTCCACTTT,CASSQEMRSSPLHF
.,TRBV5-5,few,TRBJ2-7,TGTGCCAGCAGCTTTGACTTAGCGCAGTACTTC,CASSFDLAQYF
TRBD1,TRBV7-2,.,TRBJ1-2,TGTGCCAGCAGCTGGACAGGGGACTATGGCTACACCTTC,CASSWTGDYGYTF
.,TRBV7-2,.,TRBJ1-6,TGTGCCAGCAGCTTCCAGGGAGGGCACTCCTATAATTCACCCCTCCACTTT,CASSFQGGHSYNSPLHF
.,TRBV5-1,.,TRBJ2-7,TGCGCCAGCAGCTTGGAGGAGGGGTCATCCTACGAGCAGTACTTC,CASSLEEGSSYEQYF
.,TRBV19,.,TRBJ2-2,TGTGCCAGTAGTGTAACGGGACTGTCCACCGGGGAGCTGTTTTTT,CASSVTGLSTGELFF
TRBD1,TRBV28,.,TRBJ1-5,TGTGCCAGCAGGCCAGGAGGGACAGGGGGCTATCAGCCCCAGCATTTT,CASRPGGTGGYQPQHF
TRBD1,TRBV4-3,.,TRBJ1-1,TGCGCCAGCAGCCAAGAGGGGGACAGTAGGGCTGAAGCTTTCTTT,CASSQEGDSRAEAFF
.,TRBV7-2,once,TRBJ2-3,TGTGCCAGCAACTCCAGGAACAGGGCTGATACGCAGTATTTT,CASNSRNRADTQYF
TRBD1,TRBV30,.,TRBJ1-2,TGTGCCTGGAGTGTAATTGTGGGACAGTTAGGTTTC,CAWSVIVGQLGF
TRBD1,TRBV28,once,TRBJ2-3,TGTGCCAGCAGTCCCGGGACAGTTAGCACAGATACGCAGTATTTT,CASSPGTVSTDTQYF
TRBD1,TRBV10-3,.,TRBJ1-6,TGTGCCATCAGTGATCTGAGCAGGGGGTCAAATAATTCACCCCTCCACTTT,CAISDLSRGSNNSPLHF
.,TRBV27,.,TRBJ1-1,TGTGCCAGCAGTTTCTACAGGAACATGAACACTGAAGCTTTCTTT,CASSFYRNMNTEAFF
TRBD1,TRBV3-1/TRBV3-2,.,TRBJ1-1,TGTGCCAGCAGCCCCGACAGGGTAGGTAGTAGCACTGAAGCTTTCTTT,CASSPDRVGSSTEAFF
TRBD2,TRBV3-1/TRBV3-2,.,TRBJ2-5,TGTGCCAGCGGGACTAGCGGGCAAGAGACCCAGTACTTC,CASGTSGQETQYF